This TCR beta chain was observed in a study of OX40 agonist ivuxolimab in advanced cancers. Whole-study context: Patients were 82.7% male with ages about 20 to 79, mean about 54.

Assay used: immunoSEQ multiplex PCR; TCRdb lists only in-frame clones, some missing. Of around 70,000 clones in the sample, around 80% were seen once. This CDR3 has 11 amino acids. V was trimmed by 4 bases and J by 8 bases, leaving 7 bases between them. Germline V CDR1 and CDR2: SGHTS, YDEGEE. The sample here was CD4+ or CD8+ T cells sorted from blood, taken in a trial of the OX40 agonist ivuxolimab. The clonotype was recovered from an adult with an advanced solid tumor such as melanoma, head and neck, liver or kidney cancer. This chain joins TRBV5-8 and TRBJ2-1, with no clear D. The CDR3 DNA reads as TGTGCCAGCAGCCTTGGTTATGAGCAGTTCTTC. It yields the protein CASSLGYEQFF.